Below, 28 T cell receptor beta chains from the same sample are listed, as sequenced in a study of metastatic and nonmetastatic thyroid tumors. No treatment of any kind had been given to any patient before thyroid surgery. TCRdb re-processed the PCR reads through MiXCR. Here the sample spans about 48,000 clones, around 21% being singletons. Material: blood. The source of these receptors is a male donor with papillary thyroid cancer or a benign thyroid nodule (not recorded which). Some clones in this sample may be carry-over from other donors' samples.

This clone has ten or more counts. V is TRBV5-1 and J is TRBJ2-1; no reliable D call. The ends were cut back, 6 bases at V and 0 bases at J, with 13 bases in the middle. Looked up from germline, CDR1 is SGHRS and CDR2 is YFSETQ. This CDR3 is built from 15 residues. The CDR3 DNA follows: TGCGCCAGCACCCCTGTAGCTGGCTCCTACAATGAGCAGTTCTTC. It translates to CASTPVAGSYNEQFF. Based on the CDR3 plus reference TRBV5-1 and TRBJ2-1, the full variable domain is KAGVTQTPRYLIKTRGQQVTLSCSPISGHRSVSWYQQTPGQGLQFLFEYFSETQRNKGNFPGRFSGRQFSNSRSEMNVSTLELGDSALYLCASTPVAGSYNEQFFGPGTRLTVL.

This clone was seen only a few times. This clone may be a read error of a much larger clone one base away. The sample holds other DNA sequences that translate to the same CDR3. This chain uses TRBV6-1 with TRBJ2-1, with a weak D call TRBD2 (5 bases). CDR3 length: 15 residues. Per germline, CDR1 MNHNS and CDR2 SASEGT. The CDR3 sequence: CASRSGILSYNEQFF. The CDR3 DNA reads as TGTGCCAGCAGGTCCGGGATCCTATCCTACAATGAGCAGTTCTTT.

The gene calls are TRBV6-1 and TRBJ2-5; D gene ambiguous. The CDR3 has 18 residues. The V gene's germline CDR1 is MNHNS and CDR2 SASEGT. CDR3 region: CPNVPAVTPPSTWETQYF. DNA for the CDR3: TGTCCTAACGTGCCAGCAGTGACTCCGCCCTCGACGTGGGAGACCCAGTACTTC.

At least ten counts were recorded for this clone. The chain uses TRBV6-4 and TRBJ2-2; D may match TRBD1 or TRBD2 (5 bases each). The CDR3 sequence is 13 residues long. Trimming took off 5 bases at V and 6 bases at J, with 10 bases between the two ends. Germline loops: CDR1 MRHNA, CDR2 SNTAGT. The CDR3: CASSRDEAGELFF. CDR3 bases: TGTGCCAGCAGTCGGGACGAGGCCGGGGAGCTGTTTTTT.

This clone was counted ten times or more. This sequence joins TRBV20-1 and TRBJ2-3; possibly TRBD1 for D (6 bases). CDR3 length equals 12 residues. Per germline, CDR1 DFQATT and CDR2 SNEGSKA (reference sequence). V gave up 5 bases and J gave up 9 bases, with 15 bases separating them. CDR3 protein: CSAPSRGRTQYF. The CDR3 nucleotides read TGCAGTGCTCCCTCCAGGGGAAGAACGCAGTATTTT.

The CDR3 nucleotides read TGCGCCAGCAGCTTGAGTCAGTGCATCCGGGTGCTGTTTTTT. Translation: CASSLSQCIRVLFF. The chain has TRBV5-1 and TRBJ2-2; D gene unclear. The V and J ends lost 1 base and 13 bases respectively, with 17 bases between them. Germline lookup yields CDR1 SGHRS and CDR2 YFSETQ. The CDR3 length is 14 residues.

The table lists this clone with many counts. The chain carries TRBV4-1 and TRBJ1-5, with D unresolved. This CDR3 has 14 residues. Germline V gene data show CDR1 as MGHRA and CDR2 as YSYEKL. V was trimmed by 3 bases and J by 4 bases, leaving 10 bases between them. Here the CDR3 reads CASSQRESNQPQHF. The DNA of the CDR3 is TGCGCCAGCAGCCAGAGGGAAAGTAATCAGCCCCAGCATTTT.

The chain links TRBV11-1 to TRBJ2-1, with D possibly being TRBD1 or TRBD2 (6 bases each). V was clipped by 3 bases and J by 8 bases, with 20 bases between them. This CDR3 is built from 16 residues. CDR1 is SGHAT, CDR2 FQDESV, per germline (reference sequence). CDR3 nucleotides: TGTGCCAGCAGCTTGTGGGGGGCGACCCTAGGGTATGAGCAGTTCTTC. It is translated as CASSLWGATLGYEQFF.

This clone was seen more than once but under ten times. This chain uses TRBV19 with TRBJ2-7; 8 nucleotides match TRBD1. CDR3 size: 13 residues. The V gene end was trimmed by 4 bases and the J gene end by 3 bases; junction bases not matched to a gene: 2. CDR1 is LNHDA, CDR2 SQIVND, per germline (reference sequence). CDR3 sequence reads: CASSRTGNYEQYF. CDR3 DNA sequence: TGTGCCAGTAGTAGGACAGGGAACTACGAGCAGTACTTC.

Ten or more counts support this clone. This chain links TRBV28 with TRBJ2-3, with D perhaps given as TRBD1 or TRBD2 (5 bases each). CDR3 length: 15 residues. Per germline, CDR1 MDHEN and CDR2 SYDVKM. The ends were cut back, 2 bases at V and 2 bases at J, with 11 bases in the middle. The CDR3 nucleotides are TGTGCCAGCAGTTTAGGGGGACCAGACACAGATACGCAGTATTTT. Amino acids: CASSLGGPDTDTQYF.

Details on this clone: Germline and junction disagree at one end, which may indicate a read error. The V gene is TRBV12-3 or TRBV12-4, the J gene TRBJ1-3; possible D gene TRBD1, 6 bases. This CDR3 region has 14 residues. The CDR3 DNA reads as TGTGCCAGCAGCTTGGGGGGCTCTGAAAACGCCATATATTTT. It translates to CASSLGGSENAIYF.

This clone was picked up many times. The V and J genes are TRBV6-1 and TRBJ1-1; D is uncertain. The ends were cut back, 5 bases at V and 5 bases at J, with 12 bases in the middle. CDR1 is MNHNS and CDR2 is SASEGT in the germline V gene. The CDR3 runs 13 residues. The CDR3 reads CASSPGFGTEAFF. CDR3 nucleotides: TGTGCCAGCAGTCCCGGGTTCGGTACTGAAGCTTTCTTT.

In the case of this clone: The junction and the germline gene differ at one end; a read error may be behind it. The genes are TRBV9 and TRBJ1-3; unclear D gene. CDR3 length: 14 amino acids. From germline, CDR1 is SGDLS and CDR2 YYNGEE. CDR3 sequence (DNA): TGTGCCGGCAGCCTGAGACCCTCTGGAAACACCATATATTTT. It codes for CAGSLRPSGNTIYF.

This clone was observed many times. This may arise from a read error, as a much more abundant clone is one base away. The sample has other DNA sequences that encode this CDR3 too. The chain uses TRBV6-4 and TRBJ2-6; D ambiguous. CDR1 MRHNA and CDR2 SNTAGT come from the germline V gene. The CDR3 is 14 residues long. With 3 bases removed from V and 2 bases from J, the gap between germline ends came to 5 bases. The CDR3 region has the DNA TGTGCCAGCAGTGATAGGGCTGGGGCCAACGTCCTGACTTTC. It encodes CASSDRAGANVLTF.

This clone was detected ten times or more. V is TRBV27 and J is TRBJ1-3, with D tentatively TRBD1 (6 bases). There are 16 residues in the CDR3. CDR1 and CDR2 (germline): MNHEY, SMNVEV (reference sequence). Trimming cost V 4 bases and J 0 bases, with 13 bases left between them. CDR3 nucleotides: TGTGCCAGCAGTTCCAGAACAGGGAGCTCTGGAAACACCATATATTTT. Amino acids: CASSSRTGSSGNTIYF.

Many counts were recorded for this clone. The chain joins TRBV29-1 to TRBJ1-2; TRBD1 might be the D (6 bases). The CDR3 extends over 14 amino acids. The germline V gene encodes CDR1 SQVTM and CDR2 ANQGSEA. The V end lost 6 bases, the J end lost 1 base, and 15 bases lay between the germline ends. The CDR3 sequence is CSVVRDTLNYGYTF. CDR3 sequence (DNA): TGCAGCGTAGTTCGGGACACTCTTAACTATGGCTACACCTTC.

The rearrangement joins TRBV5-1 to TRBJ2-7; D is uncertain. CDR1 is SGHRS, CDR2 YFSETQ, per germline. With 0 bases removed from V and 2 bases from J, the gap between germline ends came to 9 bases. The CDR3 totals 14 residues. For the CDR3, the DNA is TGCGCCAGCAGCTTGGTGGGGAACACCTACGAGCAGTACTTC. This translates into CASSLVGNTYEQYF.

This clone was seen at least ten times. The V and J genes are TRBV12-3 or TRBV12-4 and TRBJ2-1; TRBD2 is a possible D gene (5 bases). Trimming pared 7 bases from V and 0 bases from J, leaving 16 bases between. CDR3 length: 16 residues. CDR3 sequence: CASNPAAGASYNEQFF. For the CDR3, the DNA is TGTGCCAGCAACCCCGCGGCGGGTGCCTCCTACAATGAGCAGTTCTTC.

Concerning this clone itself: Germline and junction disagree at one end, which may indicate a read error. V is TRBV20-1 and J is TRBJ1-2; D perhaps matches TRBD1 (5 bases). This CDR3 contains 15 residues. Germline loops: CDR1 DFQATT, CDR2 SNEGSKA (reference sequence). CDR3 loop: CSARASVRGEAGYTF. CDR3 sequence (DNA): TGCAGTGCCAGAGCCTCAGTACGGGGCGAAGCTGGCTACACCTTC.

This clone was picked up many times. The chain joins TRBV20-1 to TRBJ2-1; 10 positions match TRBD1. V lost 0 bases, J lost 10 bases, and 12 bases stayed unmatched. Germline-derived CDR1 and CDR2 are DFQATT and SNEGSKA (reference sequence). The CDR3 runs 16 residues. CDR3 loop: CSARDHRGTGVGEQFF. The DNA for the CDR3 is TGCAGTGCTAGAGATCATAGGGGGACAGGGGTTGGGGAGCAGTTCTTC.

This clone was seen only a few times. The chain joins TRBV28 to TRBJ2-7; 10 bases are a match to TRBD1. After removal of 3 bases from V and 6 bases from J, the junction contained 8 bases not matched to a gene. This CDR3 has 15 amino acids. The V gene's germline CDR1 is MDHEN and CDR2 SYDVKM. This CDR3 reads CASSLSRTGGGEQYF. The CDR3 DNA follows: TGTGCCAGCAGTTTGTCAAGGACAGGGGGAGGCGAGCAGTACTTC.

This clone was counted many times. The chain links TRBV6-1 to TRBJ1-6; 7 nucleotides match TRBD1. The germline V gene encodes CDR1 MNHNS and CDR2 SASEGT. The CDR3 spans 11 residues. Trimming cost V 2 bases and J 17 bases; bases outside gene matches: 3. The CDR3 DNA sequence: TGTGCCAGCAGTGAAATGGGACAGTTCCACTTT. This sequence encodes CASSEMGQFHF.

This chain uses TRBV2 with TRBJ1-6; weak D call: TRBD1 (5 bases). Trimming pared 7 bases from V and 9 bases from J, leaving 16 bases between. The CDR3 contains 14 residues. Germline V gene lookup returns CDR1 SNHLY and CDR2 FYNNEI. The CDR3 protein is CASTTTVVGSPLHF. The DNA of the CDR3 is TGTGCCAGCACTACGACAGTGGTTGGTTCACCCCTCCACTTT. Based on the CDR3 plus reference TRBV2 and TRBJ1-6, the full variable domain is EPEVTQTPSHQVTQMGQEVILRCVPISNHLYFYWYRQILGQKVEFLVSFYNNEISEKSEIFDDQFSVERPDGSNFTLKIRSTKLEDSAMYFCASTTTVVGSPLHFGNGTRLTVT.

This chain uses TRBV11-2 with TRBJ2-3, with D hard to call. CDR3 length equals 16 residues. Germline assignment: CDR1 SGHAT and CDR2 FQNNGV. V lost 8 bases, J lost 2 bases, and 20 bases lay in between. The CDR3 DNA sequence: TGTGCCAGCGGCATTGGTGGCGGAACATACACAGATACGCAGTATTTT. Translating gives CASGIGGGTYTDTQYF.

This clone was seen at least ten times. Being one base from a much bigger clone, this may be a read error. J is TRBJ2-1 and V is TRBV28, with D perhaps TRBD2 (7 bases). The CDR3 has 14 amino acids. V was cut by 7 bases and J by 6 bases, with 16 bases left in between. Germline-derived CDR1 and CDR2 are MDHEN and SYDVKM. CDR3: CASTISGGCNEQFF. Written as DNA, the CDR3 is TGTGCCAGCACCATTTCGGGGGGCTGCAATGAGCAGTTCTTC.

This clone was detected a few times. V usage is TRBV28 and J usage is TRBJ1-2, with no clear D. Germline V lookup: CDR1 MDHEN, CDR2 SYDVKM. The V and J ends lost 2 bases and 4 bases respectively, with 8 bases between them. The CDR3 runs to 13 residues. CDR3 DNA: TGTGCCAGCAGTTTAAGGGTTTTCTATGGCTACACCTTC. It yields the protein CASSLRVFYGYTF.

There are many counts of this clone. This specimen includes other DNA sequences encoding the same CDR3. J is TRBJ1-4 and V is TRBV27; possible D gene TRBD1, 6 bases. The germline CDR1 and CDR2 sequences are MNHEY and SMNVEV (reference sequence). The CDR3 runs 14 residues. Trimming shortened V by 6 bases and J by 0 bases, and 8 bases separated the two germline ends. CDR3: CASRQGATNEKLFF. The DNA for the CDR3 is TGTGCCAGCAGACAGGGTGCAACTAATGAAAAACTGTTTTTT.

The rearrangement uses TRBV19 and TRBJ2-5, with 8 nucleotides matching TRBD1. This CDR3 contains 15 residues. The J segment lost 3 bases and the V segment lost 3 bases, leaving 6 bases of the junction unmatched. Germline V gives CDR1 LNHDA, CDR2 SQIVND (reference sequence). The chain's CDR3 is CASSIFTTGEETQYF. CDR3 coding DNA: TGTGCCAGTAGTATTTTTACGACAGGGGAAGAGACCCAGTACTTC.